This entry concerns a single T cell receptor (beta chain). The data stem from a study of blood T cell repertoires in COVID-19. Germline V gene data show CDR1 as MNHEY and CDR2 as SMNVEV (reference sequence). CDR3 length: 13 amino acids. J lost 9 bases, V lost 6 bases, and 6 bases had no gene match. The repertoire was sequenced with immunoSEQ multiplex PCR; TCRdb's copy has only in-frame clones and lacks some. The sample includes some 300,000 clones, around 81% seen only once; the top ten take 4% to 5%. This chain uses TRBV27 with TRBJ2-5; the match to TRBD1 covers 11 bases. The TCR sequence derives from a woman aged 45-60 years with active or convalescent COVID-19. Material: peripheral blood. CDR3 sequence (DNA): TGTGCCAGCAGCCATGGGACAGGGGGTGCCCAGTACTTC. Translating gives CASSHGTGGAQYF.